Presented here are 21 T cell receptor beta chains from one specimen sequenced in a study of cytomegalovirus exposure and HLA in healthy donors. The PCR had 60 Vbeta and 13 Jbeta primers. Clones were sequenced by immunoSEQ multiplex PCR, and TCRdb holds only the in-frame ones, with some missing. Altogether fewer than 150,000 clones are present, 60% to 80% being singletons, with the ten largest covering roughly 8.3%. The sequenced sample consisted of PBMCs. The receptors come from a man aged 18-30 years in good health and CMV-seropositive.

V and J are TRBV7-6 and TRBJ2-2; D possibly corresponds to TRBD1 (5 bases). CDR1 is SGHVS and CDR2 is FNYEAQ in the germline V gene. CDR3 length: 12 amino acids. Trimming pared 5 bases from V and 7 bases from J, leaving 8 bases between. The CDR3 DNA reads TGTGCCAGCAGCCAACAGGACGGGGAGCTGTTTTTT. Its protein product is CASSQQDGELFF. Combining the CDR3 with reference TRBV7-6 and TRBJ2-2 gives the whole variable domain GAGVSQSPRYKVTKRGQDVALRCDPISGHVSLYWYRQALGQGPEFLTYFNYEAQQDKSGLPNDRFSAERPEGSISTLTIQRTEQRDSAMYRCASSQQDGELFFGEGSRLTVL.

As regards this clone: A junction end diverges from the germline sequence, so it may reflect a read error. The chain uses TRBV5-4 and TRBJ2-1; 7 positions match TRBD2. CDR1 SGHNT and CDR2 YYREEE come from the germline V gene (reference sequence). The CDR3 totals 15 residues. CDR3 bases: TGTGCCAGCAGCTCAGCGACTAGCTCCCACAATGAGCAGTTCTTC. Translated: CASSSATSSHNEQFF.

The rearrangement links TRBV5-6 to TRBJ1-1; D is unresolved. Germline V gene sequence: CDR1 SGHDT, CDR2 YYEEEE. The CDR3 consists of 14 residues. Deletions cut 7 bases from V and 6 bases from J, with 19 bases between. The CDR3 reads CASRRLTAGAEAFF. Written as DNA, the CDR3 is TGTGCCAGCCGCCGGCTTACGGCGGGTGCTGAAGCTTTCTTT.

This chain connects TRBV10-3 to TRBJ2-1, with D tentatively TRBD1 (5 bases). CDR1 ENHRY and CDR2 SYGVKD come from the germline V gene. This CDR3 comprises 15 residues. Trimming took off 2 bases at V and 5 bases at J, with 13 bases between the two ends. The CDR3 bases are TGTGCCATCAGTGAGGGGGCTGCGGAGAACAATGAGCAGTTCTTC. Translation gives CAISEGAAENNEQFF.

The chain combines TRBV11-2 with TRBJ1-6; D gene unclear. Germline CDR1 reads SGHAT; CDR2 reads FQNNGV. CDR3 length: 12 amino acids. V dropped 4 bases and J dropped 13 bases, with 11 bases sitting between them. This CDR3 is CASSSQSGPLHF. CDR3 bases: TGTGCCAGCAGCTCCCAGTCGGGGCCCCTCCACTTT.

The rearrangement joins TRBV6-1 to TRBJ1-3; no clear D. Germline V gives CDR1 MNHNS, CDR2 SASEGT. The CDR3 runs to 15 residues. V gave up 8 bases and J gave up 0 bases, with 14 bases separating them. The CDR3 DNA reads as TGTGCCAGCGAAATTGTCTCGGGCTCTGGAAACACCATATATTTT. This sequence encodes CASEIVSGSGNTIYF.

This clone was counted ten times or more. This chain joins TRBV28 and TRBJ1-6; D is unclear. This CDR3 region has 14 residues. CDR1 MDHEN and CDR2 SYDVKM come from the germline V gene. Trimming took off 7 bases at V and 8 bases at J, with 15 bases between the two ends. In DNA, the CDR3 is TGTGCCAGCACAACCGGGATAAGGTATTCACCCCTCCACTTT. This gives the protein CASTTGIRYSPLHF.

V usage is TRBV11-2 and J usage is TRBJ2-3, with 7 bases lining up with TRBD2. This CDR3 is built from 13 residues. Per the germline V gene, CDR1 is SGHAT and CDR2 is FQNNGV. Losses at the gene ends were 1 base for V and 6 bases for J; bases not matched to a gene: 1. The CDR3 is CASSLVGGDTQYF. In DNA, the CDR3 is TGTGCCAGCAGCTTAGTGGGGGGGGATACGCAGTATTTT.

In its sample, this clone was seen once. The CDR3 sequence: CASSRDRASGNTIYF. The CDR3, as DNA: TGTGCCAGCAGCCGAGACAGGGCCTCTGGAAACACCATATATTTT. The V gene is TRBV5-4, the J gene TRBJ1-3, with TRBD1 matching over 7 bases. CDR1 and CDR2 (germline): SGHNT, YYREEE (reference sequence). After removal of 4 bases from V and 0 bases from J, the junction contained 4 bases not matched to a gene. This CDR3 has 15 residues.

The J gene is TRBJ1-4, the V gene TRBV5-1, with 7 positions matching TRBD1. With 4 bases clipped from V and 2 bases from J, the junction kept 2 bases outside the gene matches. Germline V gives CDR1 SGHRS, CDR2 YFSETQ. This CDR3 contains 14 residues. In DNA, the CDR3 is TGCGCCAGCAGCCGGGACAGTACTAATGAAAAACTGTTTTTT. Translating gives CASSRDSTNEKLFF. The entire variable domain, with the rest obtained from reference TRBV5-1 and TRBJ1-4, is as follows: KAGVTQTPRYLIKTRGQQVTLSCSPISGHRSVSWYQQTPGQGLQFLFEYFSETQRNKGNFPGRFSGRQFSNSRSEMNVSTLELGDSALYLCASSRDSTNEKLFFGSGTQLSVL.

The gene calls are TRBV27 and TRBJ2-5; tentatively, D is TRBD2 (6 bases). V lost 2 bases and J 1 base, leaving 11 bases between the germline ends. This CDR3 spans 15 amino acids. Germline V gene lookup returns CDR1 MNHEY and CDR2 SMNVEV (reference sequence). In nucleotides, the CDR3 is TGTGCCAGCAGTTTACTGGGCGGGACCCAAGAGACCCAGTACTTC. Translated, it gives CASSLLGGTQETQYF.

The chain combines TRBV6-5 with TRBJ2-1; TRBD1 aligns across 9 bases. The CDR3 has 15 amino acids. CDR1 and CDR2 from the germline V gene are MNHEY and SVGAGI. Trimming cost V 2 bases and J 7 bases; bases outside gene matches: 6. The CDR3 nucleotides are TGTGCCAGCAGTTACGGACAGGGGTTCTCGAATGAGCAGTTCTTC. Translated: CASSYGQGFSNEQFF.

V usage is TRBV18 and J usage is TRBJ1-2; D may be TRBD1 (6 bases). The CDR3 length is 12 residues. Germline V gives CDR1 KGHSH, CDR2 LQKENI. Trimming pared 3 bases from V and 7 bases from J, leaving 9 bases between. The CDR3 region has the DNA TGTGCCAGCTCACCTACAGGGTTTGGCTACACCTTC. Translation gives CASSPTGFGYTF.

The sample holds one count of this clone. The chain has TRBV19 and TRBJ2-2, with a possible D match to TRBD2 (6 bases). This CDR3 is 14 amino acids long. V was shortened by 0 bases and J by 5 bases, with 7 bases between the two germline ends. Germline lookup yields CDR1 LNHDA and CDR2 SQIVND (reference sequence). The CDR3 DNA sequence: TGTGCCAGTAGTATAGAGGGGGGAACCGGGGAGCTGTTTTTT. This encodes CASSIEGGTGELFF.

In DNA form, the CDR3 reads TGTGCCAGCAGTGCAGGGCTTCTAAGCTCCTACGAGCAGTACTTC. Encoded protein: CASSAGLLSSYEQYF. The V and J genes are TRBV28 and TRBJ2-7; perhaps TRBD1 as D (5 bases). V lost 5 bases and J 0 bases, leaving 14 bases between the germline ends. This CDR3 has 15 amino acids. Looked up from germline, CDR1 is MDHEN and CDR2 is SYDVKM.

Here the CDR3 DNA reads TGTGCCAGCAGCTTATCGGGGGAGCAGTACTTC. Translating gives CASSLSGEQYF. This chain joins TRBV7-9 and TRBJ2-7, with a possible D match to TRBD2 (5 bases). From germline, CDR1 is SEHNR and CDR2 FQNEAQ (reference sequence). V lost 2 bases, J lost 7 bases, and 6 bases lay in between. The CDR3 length is 11 residues. The whole variable domain, remainder taken from reference TRBV7-9 and TRBJ2-7, is DTGVSQNPRHKITKRGQNVTFRCDPISEHNRLYWYRQTLGQGPEFLTYFQNEAQLEKSRLLSDRFSAERPKGSFSTLEIQRTEQGDSAMYLCASSLSGEQYFGPGTRLTVT.

The chain employs TRBV10-3 and TRBJ1-1, with TRBD1 matching over 8 bases. This CDR3 has 11 amino acids. Germline CDR1 is ENHRY and CDR2 is SYGVKD. The V gene end was trimmed by 8 bases and the J gene end by 7 bases; junction bases not matched to a gene: 3. The CDR3 DNA reads TGTGCCATCGGAACAGGGGGTGAAGCTTTCTTT. Its protein is CAIGTGGEAFF.

The sample holds a few counts of this clone. The rearrangement uses TRBV5-4 and TRBJ2-5; 7 bases line up with TRBD2. The CDR3 is 14 amino acids. Trimming at V came to 4 bases and at J to 5 bases, leaving 8 bases not matched to a gene. Germline V CDR1 and CDR2: SGHNT, YYREEE (reference sequence). The CDR3 here is CASSQVGGSETQYF. Here the CDR3 DNA reads TGTGCCAGCAGCCAGGTCGGGGGGAGCGAGACCCAGTACTTC.

Here the CDR3 reads CASSIGGQNTGELFF. DNA of the CDR3: TGTGCCAGTAGTATAGGGGGACAAAACACCGGGGAGCTGTTTTTT. The rearrangement uses TRBV19 and TRBJ2-2; possibly TRBD1 for D (6 bases). Germline CDR1 and CDR2: LNHDA and SQIVND (reference sequence). Trimming took 1 base from V and 2 from J, leaving 8 bases between them. CDR3 length equals 15 residues.

This clone occurred a few times. The J gene is TRBJ1-3, the V gene TRBV19; 7 nucleotides align to TRBD1. V lost 3 bases and J lost 0; bases outside the gene matches: 2. This CDR3 is built from 15 residues. Germline V gene lookup returns CDR1 LNHDA and CDR2 SQIVND (reference sequence). DNA for the CDR3: TGTGCCAGTAGTATCACAGGGGCCTCTGGAAACACCATATATTTT. Residues: CASSITGASGNTIYF.

The chain couples TRBV6-4 to TRBJ2-3, with 10 bases matching TRBD1. The length of the CDR3 is 14 residues. Germline loops: CDR1 MRHNA, CDR2 SNTAGT. Trimming at V came to 3 bases and at J to 5 bases, leaving 2 bases not matched to a gene. The CDR3 sequence is CASSDGQGGDTQYF. The CDR3 DNA reads as TGTGCCAGCAGTGATGGACAGGGGGGAGATACGCAGTATTTT.